This TCR beta chain was found in a study of breast tumors, draining lymph nodes, adjacent tissues. V dropped 3 bases and J dropped 5; count of bases not matched to a gene: 8. The CDR3 extends over 15 amino acids. Per the germline V gene, CDR1 is ENHRY and CDR2 is SYGVKD. The lymph nodes were axillary draining lymph nodes from breast cancer patients. Broader study findings: Data fit most tumor T cells coming from lymph node, expanding in tumor. Luminal-like breast cancer showed significantly greater tumor-nontumor repertoire similarity than basal-like breast cancer did. Tumors had less TCR diversity than lymph nodes, more than nontumor tissue. That most tumor T cells come from lymph nodes remained unproven.

This clonotype came up many times. Its antigen is undetermined. Via MiXCR, TCRdb re-called the multiplex PCR reads, giving one row per CDR3 protein. The sample holds 100,000 to 150,000 distinct CDR3 sequences, about 22% seen once. The material sequenced was axillary lymph node tissue. The source is a female donor with breast cancer. Some clones in this sample may be carry-over from other donors' samples. This chain connects TRBV10-3 to TRBJ1-2; TRBD1 matches 8 bases. CDR3 amino acids: CAISESQGAYYGYTF. DNA of the CDR3: TGTGCCATCAGTGAATCCCAGGGGGCTTATTATGGCTACACCTTC.